The present TCR beta chain was sequenced within a study of vaccination effects on CD4 cells after COVID-19. The overall study: Convalescent patients (n = two) were sampled 16 days and one week prevaccination.

About this clone: Antigen unknown.

Study observations and caveats: The study had few convalescent patients and no early post-infection timepoints.

Before any sequencing was done, the ViraFEST assay used viral peptide pools to expand antigen-specific CD4+ T cells. Subsequent to a culture period of 10 to 11 days, CD4+ T cells were isolated. Between March and December 2020, the person had a SARS-CoV-2 infection that PCR confirmed. Every well housed two million PBMC, which grew in culture alongside 8.5 to 10 IU/ml IL-2 and about 10 ug/ml peptides. Cultures received IL-2 medium that replaced half the medium on days 3 and 7. Generated by immunoSEQ multiplex PCR, the TCRdb table keeps only in-frame clones and is missing some. The sample carries roughly 24,000 clones, 60% to 80% recorded once. The source is a human donor who had a prior SARS-CoV-2 infection. The sample in question was CD4+ T cells from PBMCs cultured with SARS-CoV-2 spike peptides, obtained before COVID-19 vaccination.

The CDR3 sequence is CASSQGGALTTYEQYF. The CDR3 nucleotides are TGCGCCAGCAGCCAAGGGGGGGCCCTTACAACTTACGAGCAGTACTTC. This chain uses TRBV4-3 with TRBJ2-7; D could derive from TRBD1 or TRBD2 (6 bases each). Germline-derived CDR1 and CDR2 are LGHNA and YSLEER. CDR3 size: 16 residues. The V end lost 1 base, the J end lost 4 bases, and 17 bases lay between the germline ends.